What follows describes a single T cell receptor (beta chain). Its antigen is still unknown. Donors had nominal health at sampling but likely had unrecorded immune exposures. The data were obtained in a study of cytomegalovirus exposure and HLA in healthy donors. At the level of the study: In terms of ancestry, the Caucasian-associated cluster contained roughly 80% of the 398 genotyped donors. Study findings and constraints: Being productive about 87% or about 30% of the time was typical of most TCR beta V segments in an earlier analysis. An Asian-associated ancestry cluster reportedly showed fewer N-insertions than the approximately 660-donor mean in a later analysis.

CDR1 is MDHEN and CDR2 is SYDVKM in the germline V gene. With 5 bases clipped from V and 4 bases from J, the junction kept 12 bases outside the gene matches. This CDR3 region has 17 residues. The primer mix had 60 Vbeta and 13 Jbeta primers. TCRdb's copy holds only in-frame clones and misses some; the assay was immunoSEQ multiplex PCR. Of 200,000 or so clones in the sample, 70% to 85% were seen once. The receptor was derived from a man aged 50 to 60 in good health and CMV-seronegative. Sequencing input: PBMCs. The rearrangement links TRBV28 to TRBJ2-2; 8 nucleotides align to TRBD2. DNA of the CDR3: TGTGCCAGCAGTCCGGGGGGGGCGGGAGTTGGCACCGGGGAGCTGTTTTTT. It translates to CASSPGGAGVGTGELFF.